What follows are 15 T cell receptor beta chains derived from one specimen sequenced in a study of T cell responses to AZD1222 COVID-19 vaccine. Method: immunoSEQ multiplex PCR; TCRdb's copy keeps in-frame clones and lacks some. Of about 200,000 clones in the sample, roughly 94% are singletons; the top ten hold roughly 1.8%. Sequenced here: peripheral blood, sampled 28 days after the second dose of the MenACWY control vaccine. These receptors all stem from an adult who received the MenACWY meningococcal vaccine as a control.

This clone was seen just once. This chain links TRBV7-8 with TRBJ2-7, with TRBD1 matching 8 bases. This CDR3 has 14 residues. V lost 3 bases to trimming and J lost 2 bases; unmatched junction nucleotides: 3. Germline CDR1 and CDR2: SGHVS and FQNEAQ. CDR3 protein: CASSLTGVPYEQYF. The DNA for the CDR3 is TGTGCCAGCAGCTTGACAGGGGTACCCTACGAGCAGTACTTC.

The chain carries TRBV2 and TRBJ2-2; 12 bases agree with TRBD2. Germline CDR1 and CDR2: SNHLY and FYNNEI. Trimming cost V 3 bases and J 4 bases; bases outside gene matches: 0. This CDR3 comprises 15 residues. This CDR3 reads CASSETSGGTGELFF. In nucleotides, the CDR3 is TGTGCCAGCAGTGAGACTAGCGGGGGCACCGGGGAGCTGTTTTTT.

Notes on this clone: This specimen includes other DNA sequences encoding the same CDR3. The J gene is TRBJ1-1, the V gene TRBV11-2; D ambiguous. Trimming took off 4 bases at V and 5 bases at J, with 8 bases between the two ends. This CDR3 has 12 amino acids. Per the germline V gene, CDR1 is SGHAT and CDR2 is FQNNGV. CDR3 sequence: CASSSGLTEAFF. The DNA of the CDR3 is TGTGCCAGCAGCTCCGGGCTGACTGAAGCTTTCTTT.

The chain has TRBV5-4 and TRBJ1-6; perhaps TRBD1 as D (6 bases). V was cut by 4 bases and J by 5 bases, with 13 bases left in between. The CDR3 extends over 15 amino acids. Germline V gene sequence: CDR1 SGHNT, CDR2 YYREEE (reference sequence). CDR3 nucleotide sequence: TGTGCCAGCAGCAGTCAGGGGCGGAATAATTCACCCCTCCACTTT. Translating it yields CASSSQGRNNSPLHF.

The CDR3: CASSTPGIDEQFF. The CDR3 DNA reads TGTGCCAGCAGCACCCCAGGTATCGATGAGCAGTTCTTC. The chain carries TRBV11-3 and TRBJ2-1; no definite D call. Germline V lookup: CDR1 SGHNT, CDR2 YENEEA. V was pared by 5 bases and J by 8 bases, with 13 bases between. The CDR3 is made up of 13 amino acids. Using reference TRBV11-3 and TRBJ2-1 for the parts outside the CDR3, the full variable domain is EAGVVQSPRYKIIEKKQPVAFWCNPISGHNTLYWYLQNLGQGPELLIRYENEEAVDDSQLPKDRFSAERLKGVDSTLKIQPAELGDSAVYLCASSTPGIDEQFFGPGTRLTVL.

This rearrangement joins TRBV5-4 to TRBJ1-2; D might be TRBD1 (6 bases). The CDR3 totals 14 residues. The ends were cut back, 4 bases at V and 6 bases at J, with 16 bases in the middle. Germline V gene sequence: CDR1 SGHNT, CDR2 YYREEE (reference sequence). The chain's CDR3 is CASSLPGADNGYTF. Written as DNA, the CDR3 is TGTGCCAGCAGCCTCCCGGGGGCGGATAATGGCTACACCTTC.

This clone was seen once. This chain's CDR3 is CASSLLGPDTQYF. The CDR3 DNA is TGTGCCAGCAGTTTATTGGGCCCAGATACGCAGTATTTT. The chain combines TRBV27 with TRBJ2-3; D call uncertain. Germline loops: CDR1 MNHEY, CDR2 SMNVEV (reference sequence). The CDR3 is 13 amino acids. V gave up 1 base and J gave up 4 bases, with 6 bases separating them.

The V gene is TRBV27, the J gene TRBJ1-5; D gene ambiguous. The germline gives CDR1 MNHEY, CDR2 SMNVEV (reference sequence). The CDR3 loop spans 13 amino acids. V dropped 5 bases and J dropped 1 base, with 6 bases sitting between them. The DNA of the CDR3 is TGTGCCAGCAGTCCTGACAGCAATCAGCCCCAGCATTTT. Translation gives CASSPDSNQPQHF.

This clone occurred once. The chain combines TRBV5-1 with TRBJ2-7; 7 positions match TRBD1. CDR1 is SGHRS, CDR2 YFSETQ, per germline. This CDR3 spans 14 amino acids. The junction had 2 bases not matched to a gene; V was cut back by 0 bases and J by 2 bases. CDR3 in amino acids: CASSLAQGAYEQYF. The CDR3 DNA reads as TGCGCCAGCAGCTTGGCGCAGGGGGCCTACGAGCAGTACTTC.

The chain recombines TRBV28 with TRBJ1-2, with D perhaps matching TRBD1 (5 bases). V was pared by 2 bases and J by 7 bases, with 26 bases between. The CDR3 has 18 residues. Germline-derived CDR1 and CDR2 are MDHEN and SYDVKM. This chain's CDR3 is CASSLRALGKGRLSGYTF. CDR3 in DNA: TGTGCCAGCAGTTTACGCGCCCTGGGAAAGGGGCGTTTGAGTGGCTACACCTTC.

On this clone itself: One end of the junction fails to match germline, which may point to a read error. The chain is built from TRBV3-1 (or the pseudogene TRBV3-2) and TRBJ2-7, with a tentative D call TRBD1 (5 bases). CDR3 length: 13 amino acids. Per the germline V gene, CDR1 is LGHDT and CDR2 is YNNKEL (reference sequence). This CDR3 reads CASRQEGAYEQYF. The CDR3 nucleotides are TGTGCCAGCCGCCAAGAAGGGGCCTACGAGCAGTACTTC.

The V and J genes are TRBV18 and TRBJ2-5; D unclear. The germline gives CDR1 KGHSH, CDR2 LQKENI. The CDR3 has 14 amino acids. V lost 6 bases and J 5 bases, leaving 16 bases between the germline ends. The DNA for the CDR3 is TGTGCCAGCTCCCCCCCGGAAGGAGAGGAGACCCAGTACTTC. It translates to CASSPPEGEETQYF.

This chain links TRBV6-1 with TRBJ2-1; perhaps D is TRBD1 or TRBD2 (5 bases each). Per germline, CDR1 MNHNS and CDR2 SASEGT. V gave up 1 base and J gave up 8 bases, with 15 bases separating them. This CDR3 region has 15 residues. As DNA, the CDR3 is TGTGCCAGCAGTGAAGGCCCACTACGGGGCTATGAGCAGTTCTTC. Its protein product is CASSEGPLRGYEQFF.

V gene TRBV6-5 combines with J gene TRBJ2-1; 7 bases agree with TRBD2. From germline, CDR1 is MNHEY and CDR2 SVGAGI. J was trimmed by 5 bases and V by 0 bases; bases with no gene match: 7. This CDR3 is 16 amino acids long. CDR3 nucleotide sequence: TGTGCCAGCAGTTACTCGATGAGCGGGGCCAACAATGAGCAGTTCTTC. Translation gives CASSYSMSGANNEQFF.

The J gene is TRBJ2-1, the V gene TRBV29-1, with 9 positions matching TRBD1. V was clipped by 6 bases and J by 4 bases; unmatched bases: 13. The CDR3 has 16 residues. The germline V gene encodes CDR1 SQVTM and CDR2 ANQGSEA. CDR3 protein: CSVTVRDREVYNEQFF. The CDR3 DNA is TGCAGCGTGACCGTAAGGGACAGGGAGGTTTACAATGAGCAGTTCTTC.